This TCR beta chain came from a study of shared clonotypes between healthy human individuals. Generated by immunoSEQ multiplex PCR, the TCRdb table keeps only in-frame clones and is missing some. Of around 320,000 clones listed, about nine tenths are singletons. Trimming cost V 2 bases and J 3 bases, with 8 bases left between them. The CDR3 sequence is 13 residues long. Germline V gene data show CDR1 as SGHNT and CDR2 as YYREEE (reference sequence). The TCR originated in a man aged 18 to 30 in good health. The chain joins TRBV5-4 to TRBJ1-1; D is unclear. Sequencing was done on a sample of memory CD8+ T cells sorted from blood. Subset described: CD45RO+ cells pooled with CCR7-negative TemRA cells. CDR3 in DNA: TGTGCCAGCAGCTTTTACACGGACACTGAAGCTTTCTTT. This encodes CASSFYTDTEAFF.